This TCR beta chain was identified during a study of cytomegalovirus exposure and HLA in healthy donors. Study-wide findings and caveats: Analysis was carried out at a later point, and it linked a missense DCLRE1C variant to TCR beta V- and J-gene trimming. Most TCR sequences were uncommon, yet certain public TCRs appeared in many donors. When a later analysis compared HLA-associated TCR beta chains with equally common others, the HLA-associated chains turned out to be more clonally expanded and to have lower generation probabilities.

V lost 5 bases, J lost 2 bases, and 4 bases lay in between. The germline CDR1 and CDR2 sequences are KGHSH and LQKENI. The CDR3 contains 11 residues. With respect to this clone: What it binds is unknown.

13 Jbeta primers and 60 Vbeta primers were used for the PCR. Per the authors' pipeline: The count from a later analysis was tens of millions of unique TCR beta chains, about 10 million of them shared. This table comes from immunoSEQ multiplex PCR, and its TCRdb copy is limited to in-frame clones, with some not included. That table is the source of V, J and clone size, and D and trimming were worked out from the DNA. This sample has roughly 130,000 clones; about 82% occur once, and the top ten carry 1.2%. Input material: PBMCs. This sequence was found in a boy aged 5 to 17 in good health and CMV-seronegative. The rearrangement joins TRBV18 to TRBJ2-7; D is uncertain. CDR3 sequence (DNA): TGTGCCAGCTCAAATACCTACGAGCAGTACTTC. Encoded protein: CASSNTYEQYF.